What follows are 7 T cell receptor beta chains derived from one specimen sequenced in a study of shared clonotypes between healthy human individuals. The protocol was immunoSEQ multiplex PCR, while the TCRdb copy is restricted to in-frame clones and leaves out a portion. The data hold just over 2,000,000 clones, with around 95% observed a single time. The sample consisted of naive CD4+ T cells sorted from blood. Subset given: CD45RA+ positively selected. Receptors originate from a man aged 18 to 35 in good health.

The chain uses TRBV28 and TRBJ2-1; no firm D call. CDR3 length equals 12 residues. Between the trimmed V and J ends, which lost 1 base and 10 bases, there was a span of 8 bases. Germline-derived CDR1 and CDR2 are MDHEN and SYDVKM. CDR3 nucleotides: TGTGCCAGCAGTTTATCCTTGAGGGAGCAGTTCTTC. Protein product: CASSLSLREQFF.

V usage is TRBV30 and J usage is TRBJ1-5; 8 nucleotides agree with TRBD1. The CDR3 sequence is 14 residues long. Germline-derived CDR1 and CDR2 are GTSNPN and SVGIG (reference sequence). V was pared by 4 bases and J by 6 bases, with 8 bases of the junction left unmatched. This CDR3 reads CAWNEGQVFQPQHF. The CDR3 region has the DNA TGTGCCTGGAATGAGGGACAGGTTTTTCAGCCCCAGCATTTT.

The gene calls are TRBV6-7 and TRBJ2-3; 8 bases are a match to TRBD2. Being an ORF, TRBV6-7 has a function that is uncertain. The junction had 27 bases not matched to a gene; V was cut back by 7 bases and J by 6 bases. CDR3 length: 20 residues. Here the CDR3 reads CASTLSRGRTSGLKADTQYF. CDR3 coding DNA: TGTGCCAGCACCCTCAGTAGGGGCCGCACTAGCGGCTTAAAGGCCGATACGCAGTATTTT.

The rearrangement uses TRBV6-1 and TRBJ2-1; 8 nucleotides align to TRBD1. The CDR3 totals 14 residues. The germline V gene encodes CDR1 MNHNS and CDR2 SASEGT. The junction had 9 bases not matched to a gene; V was cut back by 7 bases and J by 7 bases. In DNA form, the CDR3 reads TGTGCCAGCAACAGGCAGGGGGCGACGAATGAGCAGTTCTTC. Its translation is CASNRQGATNEQFF.

The chain joins TRBV6-1 to TRBJ2-5, with a weak D call TRBD2 (5 bases). The V end was cut by 6 bases, the J end by 5 bases, with 16 bases between. Per the germline V gene, CDR1 is MNHNS and CDR2 is SASEGT. This CDR3 is built from 14 residues. Here the CDR3 DNA reads TGTGCCAGCAGGGCTAGCAGTCCTGGGGAGACCCAGTACTTC. Translating gives CASRASSPGETQYF.

The J gene is TRBJ1-1, the V gene TRBV6-5; D is unclear. Germline CDR1 MNHEY, CDR2 SVGAGI. This CDR3 comprises 14 residues. V gave up 4 bases and J gave up 1 base, with 10 bases separating them. CDR3: CASSWAQWNTEAFF. CDR3 in DNA: TGTGCCAGCAGTTGGGCGCAGTGGAACACTGAAGCTTTCTTT.

The chain recombines TRBV10-3 with TRBJ2-2, with 8 bases matching TRBD1. The trim removed 3 bases at V and 7 bases at J, leaving 7 bases unmatched. The germline gives CDR1 ENHRY, CDR2 SYGVKD. This CDR3 is built from 15 residues. The CDR3 nucleotides are TGTGCCATCAGTGACTCCACAGGGGGGTACGGGGAGCTGTTTTTT. Protein sequence: CAISDSTGGYGELFF.